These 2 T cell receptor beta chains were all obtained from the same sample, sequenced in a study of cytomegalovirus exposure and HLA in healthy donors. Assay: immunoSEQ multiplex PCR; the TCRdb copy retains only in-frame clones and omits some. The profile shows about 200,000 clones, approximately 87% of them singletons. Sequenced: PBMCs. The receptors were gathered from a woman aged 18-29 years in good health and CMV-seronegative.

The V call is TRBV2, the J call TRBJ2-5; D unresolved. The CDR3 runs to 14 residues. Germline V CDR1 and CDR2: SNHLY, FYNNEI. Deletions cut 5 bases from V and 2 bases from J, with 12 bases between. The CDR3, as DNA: TGTGCCAGCAGTAAGGTACTGGCGCAAGAGACCCAGTACTTC. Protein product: CASSKVLAQETQYF.

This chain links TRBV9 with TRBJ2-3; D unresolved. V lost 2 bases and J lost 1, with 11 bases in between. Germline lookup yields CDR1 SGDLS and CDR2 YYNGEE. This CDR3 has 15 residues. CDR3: CASSVVSSGTDTQYF. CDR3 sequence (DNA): TGTGCCAGCAGCGTTGTGTCCTCGGGCACAGATACGCAGTATTTT.